Listed below are T cell receptor beta chains from one sample, sequenced in a study of blood T cell repertoires in COVID-19. The assay was immunoSEQ multiplex PCR, and TCRdb's table has in-frame clones only and misses some. The top ten hold 1.2% of the sample, which has over 350,000 clones, around nine tenths seen once. Sequences were obtained from PBMCs or T cells enriched from blood (not recorded which). The receptors originated from a woman between 18 and 30 years old who had recovered from COVID-19. Each CDR3 is given with its conserved first and last residue. D genes are given only for firm matches. A clone size is listed for some rows: how often the clone was seen (once, few, many), or a class if it is expanded.

j_call | d_call | clone_size | v_call | cdr3_aa | cdr3_nt
TRBJ1-4 | . | . | TRBV11-2 | CASSSPKGGGGNEKLFF | TGTGCCAGCAGCTCACCCAAGGGCGGGGGTGGCAATGAAAAACTGTTTTTT
TRBJ2-5 | TRBD1 | . | TRBV4-1 | CASSQDYLRGATGGVETQYF | TGCGCCAGCAGCCAAGACTACCTCCGAGGAGCGACAGGGGGCGTGGAGACCCAGTACTTC
TRBJ2-5 | . | . | TRBV7-9 | CASSSWGREETQYF | TGTGCCAGCAGCTCGTGGGGGCGGGAAGAGACCCAGTACTTC
TRBJ2-7 | . | . | TRBV5-5 | CASSFTGDEQYF | TGTGCCAGCAGCTTTACGGGAGACGAGCAGTACTTC
TRBJ2-1 | TRBD2 | . | TRBV19 | CASTPRGTSGGVILGNEQFF | TGTGCCAGTACCCCAAGGGGGACTAGCGGGGGTGTAATCCTAGGTAATGAGCAGTTCTTC
TRBJ1-1 | . | . | TRBV2 | CASSDDRLTEAFF | TGTGCCAGCAGTGACGACCGACTTACCGAAGCTTTCTTT
TRBJ1-2 | . | . | TRBV4-1 | CASSRLGDNGYTF | TGCGCCAGCAGTCGATTGGGGGACAATGGCTACACCTTC
TRBJ1-1 | . | once | TRBV12-3/TRBV12-4 | CASSERGNTEAFF | TGTGCCAGCAGTGAAAGGGGGAACACTGAAGCTTTCTTT
TRBJ1-1 | TRBD1 | . | TRBV2 | CASSEGGQLLLTEAFF | TGTGCCAGCAGTGAAGGGGGACAGCTTTTGCTCACTGAAGCTTTCTTT
TRBJ2-1 | TRBD2 | . | TRBV7-9 | CASSLGGGTDNEQFF | TGTGCCAGCAGCTTGGGGGGAGGGACCGACAATGAGCAGTTCTTC
TRBJ2-1 | TRBD2 | . | TRBV27 | CASRDPSGGNNEQFF | TGTGCCAGCAGAGACCCTAGCGGGGGAAACAATGAGCAGTTCTTC
TRBJ2-7 | . | . | TRBV3-1/TRBV3-2 | CASSQAGRGPSYEQYF | TGTGCCAGCAGCCAAGCGGGGCGGGGGCCCTCCTACGAGCAGTACTTC
TRBJ1-3 | . | . | TRBV5-6 | CASSYFRGLGNTIYF | TGTGCCAGCAGCTACTTCAGGGGCCTGGGAAACACCATATATTTT
TRBJ2-1 | . | . | TRBV18 | CASSPTGVAGDDEQFF | TGTGCCAGCTCACCGACAGGGGTAGCGGGGGACGATGAGCAGTTCTTC
TRBJ1-2 | TRBD1 | . | TRBV11-2 | CASSLMRGQGYGYTF | TGTGCCAGCAGCTTAATGAGGGGGCAAGGCTATGGCTACACCTTC
TRBJ1-2 | . | once | TRBV27 | CASSWGQGPYGYTF | TGTGCCAGCAGTTGGGGCCAAGGCCCCTATGGCTACACCTTC
TRBJ1-1 | . | . | TRBV5-4 | CASSSPRGGTEAFF | TGTGCCAGCAGCTCTCCGAGGGGGGGCACTGAAGCTTTCTTT
TRBJ2-7 | . | . | TRBV28 | CASTDIYEQYF | TGTGCCAGCACTGACATCTACGAGCAGTACTTC
TRBJ1-2 | . | . | TRBV5-5 | CASSLDPGLRGYTF | TGTGCCAGCAGCTTGGATCCGGGATTAAGGGGCTACACCTTC
TRBJ1-3 | . | . | TRBV5-5 | CASTLSSGNTIYF | TGTGCCAGCACCCTGAGCTCTGGAAACACCATATATTTT
TRBJ2-1 | TRBD2 | . | TRBV6-4 | CASSDSKRGYNEQFF | TGTGCCAGCAGTGACTCCAAGCGGGGGTACAATGAGCAGTTCTTC
TRBJ1-2 | TRBD1 | . | TRBV28 | CASSSRDRENYGYTF | TGTGCCAGCAGTTCCCGGGACAGGGAGAACTATGGCTACACCTTC
TRBJ1-4 | . | many | TRBV4-2 | CASSQVGHTNEKLFF | TGTGCCAGCAGCCAAGTCGGACACACTAATGAAAAACTGTTTTTT
TRBJ2-7 | TRBD2 | . | TRBV10-1 | CASSGRPGLAGTYEQYF | TGCGCCAGCAGCGGAAGGCCGGGACTAGCGGGTACCTACGAGCAGTACTTC
TRBJ1-6 | . | . | TRBV3-1/TRBV3-2 | CASSQDDGRDSPLHF | TGTGCCAGCAGCCAAGACGATGGGAGGGATTCACCCCTCCACTTT
TRBJ2-1 | . | . | TRBV1 | CTRGRARAINEQFF | TGCACCAGAGGGAGGGCTAGAGCCATCAATGAGCAGTTCTTC
TRBJ2-1 | . | . | TRBV7-9 | CASSFVADEQFF | TGTGCCAGCAGCTTTGTTGCGGATGAGCAGTTCTTC
TRBJ1-6 | . | . | TRBV9 | CASSEGRSFSYNSPLHF | TGTGCCAGCAGCGAAGGGAGGTCTTTCTCCTATAATTCACCCCTCCACTTT
TRBJ1-3 | . | . | TRBV18 | CASSQGGGNTIYF | TGTGCCAGCTCACAAGGGGGTGGAAACACCATATATTTT
TRBJ1-1 | TRBD1 | . | TRBV5-4 | CASSSGTVSTEAFF | TGTGCCAGCAGCTCCGGGACAGTCTCAACTGAAGCTTTCTTT
TRBJ1-1 | . | . | TRBV5-3 | CAPTGTEAFF | TGTGCCCCCACGGGGACTGAAGCTTTCTTT
TRBJ2-7 | . | . | TRBV27 | CVSSSTQYEQYF | TGTGTCAGCAGTTCGACTCAATACGAGCAGTACTTC
TRBJ2-3 | . | . | TRBV5-5 | CASYKRATHTDTQYF | TGTGCCAGCTATAAGCGCGCAACTCACACAGATACGCAGTATTTT
TRBJ1-5 | TRBD1 | . | TRBV19 | CASSIGDSPYQPQHF | TGTGCCAGTAGTATAGGGGACAGCCCCTATCAGCCCCAGCATTTT
TRBJ1-1 | TRBD1 | . | TRBV19 | CASSIFGQARTEAFF | TGTGCCAGTAGTATCTTTGGACAGGCGAGAACTGAAGCTTTCTTT
TRBJ1-4 | . | . | TRBV7-9 | CASSAGRMATNEKLFF | TGTGCCAGCAGCGCGGGCCGGATGGCAACTAATGAAAAACTGTTTTTT
TRBJ2-7 | . | . | TRBV7-9 | CASSLAYRDLCSEQYF | TGTGCCAGCAGCTTAGCCTACAGGGATCTGTGTAGCGAGCAGTACTTC
TRBJ1-1 | . | . | TRBV4-1 | CASSQPTAKGRGSEAFF | TGCGCCAGCAGCCAACCAACAGCCAAAGGCAGGGGCTCTGAAGCTTTCTTT
TRBJ1-4 | TRBD1 | . | TRBV2 | CASSGRTGGNEKLFF | TGTGCCAGCAGTGGCCGCACAGGGGGGAATGAAAAACTGTTTTTT
TRBJ1-4 | TRBD1 | . | TRBV6-5 | CASSRGQENEKLFF | TGTGCCAGCAGTAGAGGACAGGAAAATGAAAAACTGTTTTTT
TRBJ1-5 | TRBD1 | . | TRBV6-2/TRBV6-3 | CASSQHLGQGPNQPQHF | TGTGCCAGCAGCCAACACCTAGGACAGGGGCCGAATCAGCCCCAGCATTTT
TRBJ1-2 | . | . | TRBV5-6 | CASSSGTIGYTF | TGTGCCAGCAGCTCCGGGACAATCGGCTACACCTTC
TRBJ1-1 | . | . | TRBV5-1 | CASSLGGGRWTEAFF | TGCGCCAGCAGCTTGGGTGGAGGGCGGTGGACTGAAGCTTTCTTT
TRBJ2-3 | TRBD2 | . | TRBV6-5 | CASSYGAGGGPDTQYF | TGTGCCAGCAGTTACGGAGCGGGGGGCGGCCCAGATACGCAGTATTTT
TRBJ1-2 | . | once | TRBV29-1 | CSAGLTGYGYTF | TGCAGCGCCGGACTGACGGGATATGGCTACACCTTC
TRBJ1-6 | . | . | TRBV5-8 | CASSLEQSNSPLHF | TGTGCCAGCAGCTTGGAACAGAGTAATTCACCCCTCCACTTT
TRBJ1-5 | . | . | TRBV27 | CASRPRGSNQPQHF | TGTGCCAGCAGACCCAGGGGTAGCAATCAGCCCCAGCATTTT
TRBJ2-1 | TRBD2 | . | TRBV4-1 | CASSQDSAGGPRDEQFF | TGCGCCAGCAGCCAAGATTCAGCGGGGGGTCCTCGGGATGAGCAGTTCTTC
TRBJ2-1 | . | . | TRBV28 | CASRTDYEQFF | TGTGCCAGCAGGACGGACTATGAGCAGTTCTTC
TRBJ2-3 | TRBD1 | . | TRBV5-1 | CASSLTGGADTQYF | TGCGCCAGCAGCCTGACAGGGGGGGCAGATACGCAGTATTTT